Listed below are T cell receptor beta chains from one sample, sequenced in a study of cytomegalovirus exposure and HLA in healthy donors. Sequencing was performed with immunoSEQ multiplex PCR; in TCRdb, only in-frame clones are kept and a portion is missing. This table has 90,000 to 140,000 clones, around 63% appearing once. The sample comprised PBMCs. The receptors here all came from a man aged 25-40 years in good health and CMV-seronegative. Each CDR3 is given with its conserved first and last residue. D genes are given only for firm matches. Only part of the rows carry a size: once, few, many, or a class if the clone is expanded.

j_gene,v_gene,d_gene,abundance,CDR3nt,CDR3aa
TRBJ1-2,TRBV10-3,-,-,TGTGCCATCAGTGAGTCGATCCTTAGTGATGGCTACACCTTC,CAISESILSDGYTF
TRBJ1-1,TRBV5-1,TRBD1,-,TGCGCCAGCAGCTTCGGGACAGGAGGACCCAACACTGAAGCTTTCTTT,CASSFGTGGPNTEAFF
TRBJ1-4,TRBV30,-,-,TGTGCCTGGACCCCGGGACTGAATAATGAAAAACTGTTTTTT,CAWTPGLNNEKLFF
TRBJ2-2,TRBV27,TRBD2,-,TGTGCCAGCAGTTCGGGACTAGCTGGGGAGCTGTTTTTT,CASSSGLAGELFF
TRBJ1-5,TRBV2,-,-,TGTGCCAGCAGTGAACGGCAGGGTGTTGTTCAGCCCCAGCATTTT,CASSERQGVVQPQHF
TRBJ2-7,TRBV4-3,TRBD1,-,TGCGCCAGCAGCCCGCACTCGGGACAGCGATACGAGCAGTACTTC,CASSPHSGQRYEQYF
TRBJ1-4,TRBV28,-,once,TGTGCCAGCAGCTATACAGGAGCCGGTGAAAAACTGTTTTTT,CASSYTGAGEKLFF
TRBJ2-7,TRBV21-1,-,-,TGTGCCAGCAGCTTAACACTAGCGGGAGCTTCTAGGGTAGGCTACGAGCAGTACTTC,CASSLTLAGASRVGYEQYF
TRBJ1-4,TRBV9,-,-,TGTGCCAGCAGCGTAGACAGCAATGAAAAACTGTTTTTT,CASSVDSNEKLFF
TRBJ1-1,TRBV7-2,-,-,TGTGCCAGCAGCTCAACACAGAACACTGAAGCTTTCTTT,CASSSTQNTEAFF
TRBJ2-3,TRBV9,TRBD1,-,TGTGCCAGCAGCGTAGCAGGGGGTCTGGAGACAGATACGCAGTATTTT,CASSVAGGLETDTQYF
TRBJ2-7,TRBV4-2,-,-,TGTGCCAGCAGCCAAGCTGTCGGCGGACTGTTCGAGCAGTACTTC,CASSQAVGGLFEQYF
TRBJ1-4,TRBV4-1,TRBD1,once,TGCGCCAGCAGCCAATCCGGGACAGATGAAAAACTGTTTTTT,CASSQSGTDEKLFF
TRBJ1-1,TRBV27,-,-,TGTGCCAGCACCTCGGCGGGGGATAACACTGAAGCTTTCTTT,CASTSAGDNTEAFF
TRBJ1-1,TRBV14,-,-,TGTGCCAGCAGCTCAACCCAGGGGACTGAAGCTTTCTTT,CASSSTQGTEAFF